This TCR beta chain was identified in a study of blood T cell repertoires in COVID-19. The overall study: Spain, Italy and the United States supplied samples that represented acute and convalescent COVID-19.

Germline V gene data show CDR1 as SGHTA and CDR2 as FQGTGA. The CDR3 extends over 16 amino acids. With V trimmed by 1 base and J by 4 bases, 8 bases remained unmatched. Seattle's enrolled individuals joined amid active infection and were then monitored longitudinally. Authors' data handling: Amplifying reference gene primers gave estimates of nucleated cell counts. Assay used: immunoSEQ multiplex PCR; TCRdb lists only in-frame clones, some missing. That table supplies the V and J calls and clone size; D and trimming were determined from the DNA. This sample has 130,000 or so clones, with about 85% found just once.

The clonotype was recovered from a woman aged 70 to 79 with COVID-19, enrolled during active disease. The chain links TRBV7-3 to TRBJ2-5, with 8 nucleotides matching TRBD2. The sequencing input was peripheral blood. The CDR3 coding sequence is TGTGCCAGCAGCTTAAGGGTCGGGACTAGTATAGAGACCCAGTACTTC. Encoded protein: CASSLRVGTSIETQYF.